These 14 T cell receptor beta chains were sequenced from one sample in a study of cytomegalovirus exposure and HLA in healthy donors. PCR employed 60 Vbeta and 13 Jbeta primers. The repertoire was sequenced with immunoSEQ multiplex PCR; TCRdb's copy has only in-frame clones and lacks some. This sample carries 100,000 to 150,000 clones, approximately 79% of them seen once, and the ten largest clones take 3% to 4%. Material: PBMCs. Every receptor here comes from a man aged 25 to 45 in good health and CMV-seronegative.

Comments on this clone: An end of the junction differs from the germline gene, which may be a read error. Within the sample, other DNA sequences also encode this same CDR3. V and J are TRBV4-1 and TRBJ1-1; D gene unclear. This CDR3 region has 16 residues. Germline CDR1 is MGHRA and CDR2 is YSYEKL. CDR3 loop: CASSQGRGLMNTEAFF. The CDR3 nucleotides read TGCGCCAGCAGCCAAGGGAGAGGTCTTATGAACACTGAAGCTTTCTTC.

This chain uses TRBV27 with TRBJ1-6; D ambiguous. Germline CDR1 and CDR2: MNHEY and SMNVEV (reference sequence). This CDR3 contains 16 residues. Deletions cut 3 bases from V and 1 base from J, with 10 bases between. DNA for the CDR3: TGTGCCAGCAGTTTCCGCAGGATTTCCTATAATTCACCCCTCCACTTT. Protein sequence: CASSFRRISYNSPLHF.

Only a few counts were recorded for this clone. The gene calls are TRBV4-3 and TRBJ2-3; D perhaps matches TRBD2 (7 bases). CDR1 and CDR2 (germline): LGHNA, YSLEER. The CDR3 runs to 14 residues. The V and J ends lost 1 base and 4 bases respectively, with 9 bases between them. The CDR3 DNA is TGCGCCAGCAGCCAAGTAGGGGGGGCAGATACGCAGTATTTT. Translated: CASSQVGGADTQYF.

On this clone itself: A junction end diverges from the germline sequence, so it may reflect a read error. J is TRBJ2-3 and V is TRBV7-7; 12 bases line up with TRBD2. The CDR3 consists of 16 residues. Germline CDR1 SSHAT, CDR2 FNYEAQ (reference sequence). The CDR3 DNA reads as TGTGCTAGCAGTCGACTAGCGGGGGAGAGCACAGATACGCAGTATTTT. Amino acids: CASSRLAGESTDTQYF.

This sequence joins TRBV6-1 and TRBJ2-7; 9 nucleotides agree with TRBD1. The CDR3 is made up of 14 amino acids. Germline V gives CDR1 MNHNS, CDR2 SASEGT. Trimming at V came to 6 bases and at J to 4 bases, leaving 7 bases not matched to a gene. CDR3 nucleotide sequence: TGTGCCAGCAGGGGAGCGGGACAGGGATACGAGCAGTACTTC. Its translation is CASRGAGQGYEQYF.

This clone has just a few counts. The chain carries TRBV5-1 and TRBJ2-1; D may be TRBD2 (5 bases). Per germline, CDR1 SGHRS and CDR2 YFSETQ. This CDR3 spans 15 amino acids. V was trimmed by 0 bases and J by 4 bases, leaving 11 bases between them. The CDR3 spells CASSLEASRYNEQFF. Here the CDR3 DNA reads TGCGCCAGCAGCTTGGAGGCTAGCAGGTACAATGAGCAGTTCTTC.

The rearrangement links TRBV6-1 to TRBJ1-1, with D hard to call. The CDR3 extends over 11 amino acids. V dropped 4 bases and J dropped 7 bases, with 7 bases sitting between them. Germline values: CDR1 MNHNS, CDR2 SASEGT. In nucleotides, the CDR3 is TGTGCCAGCAGTGTGAGCGGTGAAGCTTTCTTT. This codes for CASSVSGEAFF.

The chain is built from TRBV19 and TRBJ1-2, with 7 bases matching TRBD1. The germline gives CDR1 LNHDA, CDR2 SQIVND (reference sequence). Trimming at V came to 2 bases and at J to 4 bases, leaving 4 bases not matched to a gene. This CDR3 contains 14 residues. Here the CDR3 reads CASSISAGGYGYTF. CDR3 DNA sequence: TGTGCCAGTAGTATATCGGCAGGGGGCTATGGCTACACCTTC.

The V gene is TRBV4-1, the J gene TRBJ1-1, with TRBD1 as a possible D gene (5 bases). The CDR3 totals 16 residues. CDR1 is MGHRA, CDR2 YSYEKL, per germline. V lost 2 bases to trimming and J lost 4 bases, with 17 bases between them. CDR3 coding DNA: TGCGCCAGCAGCCAAACCTCGCAGTCGCAGGGCACTGAAGCTTTCTTT. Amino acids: CASSQTSQSQGTEAFF.

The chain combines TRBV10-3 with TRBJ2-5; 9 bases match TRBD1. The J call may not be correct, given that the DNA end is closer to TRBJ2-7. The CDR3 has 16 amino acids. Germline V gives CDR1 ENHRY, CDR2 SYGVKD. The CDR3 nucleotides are TGTGCCATCAGCGGGCCCACAGGGGGCGTATCCTACGAGCAGTACTTC. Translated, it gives CAISGPTGGVSYEQYF.

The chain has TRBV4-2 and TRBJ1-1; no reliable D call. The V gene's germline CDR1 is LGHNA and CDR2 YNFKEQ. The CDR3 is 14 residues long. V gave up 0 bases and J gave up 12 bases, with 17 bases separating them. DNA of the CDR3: TGTGCCAGCAGCCAAGATGTGGGAGGGTGGGAGACTTTCTTT. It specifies CASSQDVGGWETFF.

CDR3 sequence: CASSISAGGATGELFF. CDR3 bases: TGTGCCAGTAGTATTTCCGCGGGGGGGGCCACCGGGGAGCTGTTTTTT. The rearrangement uses TRBV19 and TRBJ2-2; 9 bases match TRBD2. From germline, CDR1 is LNHDA and CDR2 SQIVND (reference sequence). V lost 3 bases to trimming and J lost 4 bases; unmatched junction nucleotides: 6. This CDR3 region has 16 residues.

CDR3 residues: CASRPSGTGGSRNTEAFF. The CDR3, as DNA: TGTGCCAGTAGACCCTCCGGGACAGGGGGCAGTAGGAACACTGAAGCTTTCTTT. The rearrangement links TRBV19 to TRBJ1-1; 12 bases fit TRBD1. Germline assignment: CDR1 LNHDA and CDR2 SQIVND (reference sequence). The CDR3 sequence is 18 residues long. Losses at the gene ends were 6 bases for V and 1 base for J; bases not matched to a gene: 12.

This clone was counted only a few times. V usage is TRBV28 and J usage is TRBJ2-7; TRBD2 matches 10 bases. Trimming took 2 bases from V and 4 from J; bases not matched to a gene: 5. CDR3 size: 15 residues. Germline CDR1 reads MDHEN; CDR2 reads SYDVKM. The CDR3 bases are TGTGCCAGCAGTTTAGTAACTAGCGGGACGTACGAGCAGTACTTC. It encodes CASSLVTSGTYEQYF.